What follows are 15 T cell receptor beta chains derived from one specimen sequenced in a study of blood T cell repertoires in COVID-19 (dated by TCRdb to 2018 to 2021). Receptor libraries were prepared by the immunoSEQ multiplex PCR assay. Not all clones reach the TCRdb copy of this immuneACCESS table, which keeps in-frame sequences only. Checked studies attribute under half of the gap to unresolved V genes and leave the rest unexplained. Recorded for this sample are some 130,000 clones; roughly 80% of them occurred a single time. The ten largest account for 1.9% of the sample. The sample comprised peripheral blood. Receptors originate from a man aged 65 to 85 with acute or convalescent COVID-19.

This chain links TRBV5-1 with TRBJ2-5; 8 nucleotides agree with TRBD2. Trimming cost V 4 bases and J 5 bases; bases outside gene matches: 7. Germline V gene data show CDR1 as SGHRS and CDR2 as YFSETQ. The CDR3 spans 14 residues. CDR3 bases: TGCGCCAGCAGCACCGGGACTAGATTCGAGACCCAGTACTTC. Translating gives CASSTGTRFETQYF. The entire variable domain, with the rest obtained from reference TRBV5-1 and TRBJ2-5, is as follows: KAGVTQTPRYLIKTRGQQVTLSCSPISGHRSVSWYQQTPGQGLQFLFEYFSETQRNKGNFPGRFSGRQFSNSRSEMNVSTLELGDSALYLCASSTGTRFETQYFGPGTRLLVL.

The chain links TRBV19 to TRBJ1-1; D call uncertain. The germline CDR1 and CDR2 sequences are LNHDA and SQIVND (reference sequence). This CDR3 is built from 16 residues. V lost 5 bases to trimming and J lost 2 bases, with 18 bases between them. CDR3 DNA: TGTGCCAGTAGTGGGATAGGGAGAGGGTTTAACACTGAAGCTTTCTTT. This encodes CASSGIGRGFNTEAFF.

The genes are TRBV5-6 and TRBJ1-5; D ambiguous. Germline V lookup: CDR1 SGHDT, CDR2 YYEEEE. The germline V and J ends were trimmed by 4 bases and 3 bases, with 14 bases remaining between them. The CDR3 is 15 residues long. CDR3 protein: CASSLTNYPNQPQHF. The CDR3 coding sequence is TGTGCCAGCAGCCTTACTAATTACCCCAATCAGCCCCAGCATTTT. Looking up the rest from reference TRBV5-6 and TRBJ1-5 gives the full variable domain: DAGVTQSPTHLIKTRGQQVTLRCSPKSGHDTVSWYQQALGQGPQFIFQYYEEEERQRGNFPDRFSGHQFPNYSSELNVNALLLGDSALYLCASSLTNYPNQPQHFGDGTRLSIL.

This rearrangement joins TRBV2 to TRBJ2-7; 11 bases map to TRBD2. V was clipped by 6 bases and J by 5 bases; unmatched bases: 6. This CDR3 spans 14 amino acids. From germline, CDR1 is SNHLY and CDR2 FYNNEI. CDR3 protein: CASSATSGDHEQYF. The CDR3, as DNA: TGTGCCAGCAGCGCGACTAGCGGGGACCACGAGCAGTACTTC.

The CDR3 loop reads CASSLAVRGRNTGELFF. The CDR3 DNA reads as TGCGCCAGCAGCTTGGCCGTCAGGGGCAGGAACACCGGGGAGCTGTTTTTT. This chain connects TRBV5-1 to TRBJ2-2; D is perhaps TRBD1 (6 bases). Per the germline V gene, CDR1 is SGHRS and CDR2 is YFSETQ. V was clipped by 0 bases and J by 1 base, with 13 bases between them. The CDR3 is made up of 17 amino acids.

The chain couples TRBV3-1 (or the pseudogene TRBV3-2) to TRBJ1-2; D is ambiguous. Trimming left V 1 base short and J 6 bases short, with 9 bases between. CDR1 is LGHDT, CDR2 YNNKEL, per germline (reference sequence). This CDR3 is built from 13 residues. The CDR3 DNA is TGTGCCAGCAGCCAAGGAATCAGGAATGGCTACACCTTC. It translates to CASSQGIRNGYTF.

This chain links TRBV5-1 with TRBJ2-3; 8 positions agree with TRBD1. Unmatched junction bases numbered 8, after V lost 7 bases and J lost 4 bases. CDR3 size: 14 residues. The germline V gene encodes CDR1 SGHRS and CDR2 YFSETQ. The CDR3 spells CASGQGSGPDTQYF. The DNA of the CDR3 is TGCGCCAGCGGACAGGGATCGGGCCCAGATACGCAGTATTTT.

The chain couples TRBV28 to TRBJ1-5; no clear D gene. The CDR3 sequence is 14 residues long. In germline, CDR1 is MDHEN, CDR2 SYDVKM. Trimming pared 7 bases from V and 3 bases from J, leaving 13 bases between. DNA of the CDR3: TGTGCCAGCAACTTCGGGTTACCCAATCAGCCCCAGCATTTT. Translated, it gives CASNFGLPNQPQHF.

The chain links TRBV10-3 to TRBJ1-1; 7 bases fit TRBD1. The CDR3 has 14 amino acids. Per the germline V gene, CDR1 is ENHRY and CDR2 is SYGVKD. The junction had 6 bases not matched to a gene; V was cut back by 6 bases and J by 2 bases. The DNA of the CDR3 is TGTGCCATCAGCACACAGGGGCCTAACACTGAAGCTTTCTTT. Translating it yields CAISTQGPNTEAFF.

This clone was seen once. The chain employs TRBV15 and TRBJ1-3; D possibly corresponds to TRBD1 (5 bases). Germline lookup yields CDR1 LNHNV and CDR2 YYDKDF (reference sequence). Trimming took off 0 bases at V and 4 bases at J, with 13 bases between the two ends. This CDR3 region has 16 residues. The CDR3: CATSREPGPVGNTIYF. The CDR3 DNA reads TGTGCCACCAGCAGAGAACCAGGGCCGGTCGGAAACACCATATATTTT.

The chain carries TRBV6-5 and TRBJ1-4, with TRBD1 matching 8 bases. CDR1 and CDR2 from the germline V gene are MNHEY and SVGAGI. V lost 5 bases to trimming and J lost 8 bases; unmatched junction nucleotides: 7. CDR3 length: 14 amino acids. CDR3 amino acids: CASSTQGALEKLFF. The CDR3 nucleotides are TGTGCCAGCAGTACTCAGGGGGCGCTGGAAAAACTGTTTTTT.

CDR3 coding DNA: TGTGCCAGCAGCTTAGGCCAGGGGAGTCAGCCCCAGCATTTT. This codes for CASSLGQGSQPQHF. The chain is built from TRBV5-5 and TRBJ1-5, with D maybe TRBD1 (6 bases). The CDR3 is 14 amino acids. V was trimmed by 2 bases and J by 6 bases, leaving 12 bases between them. Germline V gene data show CDR1 as SGHKS and CDR2 as YYEKEE (reference sequence).

This rearrangement joins TRBV14 to TRBJ1-1; tentatively, D is TRBD1 (6 bases). CDR1 and CDR2 (germline): SGHDN, FVKESK. The CDR3 is made up of 13 amino acids. Trimming stripped 1 base from V and 6 bases from J, with 9 bases between. This CDR3 reads CASSQAGAAEAFF. In nucleotides, the CDR3 is TGTGCCAGCAGCCAAGCAGGGGCCGCTGAAGCTTTCTTT. Complete variable domain (other parts from reference TRBV14 and TRBJ1-1): EAGVTQFPSHSVIEKGQTVTLRCDPISGHDNLYWYRRVMGKEIKFLLHFVKESKQDESGMPNNRFLAERTGGTYSTLKVQPAELEDSGVYFCASSQAGAAEAFFGQGTRLTVV.

This chain links TRBV6-5 with TRBJ1-3, with D uncertain. V lost 6 bases and J lost 2, with 8 bases in between. CDR1 and CDR2 (germline): MNHEY, SVGAGI. The CDR3 length is 13 residues. The CDR3 bases are TGTGCCAGCAGGGTTCTAGCTGGAAACACCATATATTTT. As protein: CASRVLAGNTIYF.

The V call is TRBV10-2, the J call TRBJ2-2, with 7 positions matching TRBD1. V gave up 10 bases and J gave up 3 bases; unmatched junction bases: 14. The CDR3 runs 16 residues. Germline CDR1 is WSHSY and CDR2 is SAAADI. The CDR3 DNA follows: TGCGCCACTGAGTTGACAGGGAATTTCGACACCGGGGAGCTGTTTTTT. This encodes CATELTGNFDTGELFF.